This entry lists 19 T cell receptor beta chains sequenced from one sample in a study of beta chain features in type 1 diabetes (dated by TCRdb to 2016 to 2018). For these receptors, no antigen is known. The paper's findings and limits, for the study overall: Type 1 diabetes patients showed a moderate but significant shortening of TCRB CDR3 length in all four CD4+ subsets.

Library method: the immunoSEQ multiplex PCR assay. All of the isolated RNA was reverse transcribed with the High Capacity cDNA Reverse Transcription Kit, so expressed TCRB transcripts were sequenced. In its TCRdb copy, this immuneACCESS table keeps in-frame sequences only and misses some clones. Where compared with another copy, unresolved V genes explain less than half of these, and the others have no known cause. For this sample there are a few hundred thousand clones; approximately 13% appear just once. Clones ranked in the top ten supply roughly 0.015% of the sample. Sequenced sample: naive CD4+ T cells from blood. The intended sense of this specimen's cell subset or site label: true naive CD4+ T cells. All receptors come from a woman younger than 35 with type 1 diabetes.

The sample holds a few counts of this clone. The chain employs TRBV7-2 and TRBJ1-2; 7 bases fit TRBD1. Unmatched junction bases numbered 7, after V lost 5 bases and J lost 1 base. This CDR3 comprises 15 residues. CDR1 and CDR2 (germline): SGHTA, FQGNSA. DNA of the CDR3: TGTGCCAGCAGCCCCAGGACAGGAATTAACTATGGCTACACCTTC. Protein sequence: CASSPRTGINYGYTF. Together with reference TRBV7-2 and TRBJ1-2, the CDR3 gives the full variable domain: GAGVSQSPSNKVTEKGKDVELRCDPISGHTALYWYRQSLGQGLEFLIYFQGNSAPDKSGLPSDRFSAERTGGSVSTLTIQRTQQEDSAVYLCASSPRTGINYGYTFGSGTRLTVV.

This clone was counted a few times. A junction boundary mismatches the germline segment, possibly from a read error. The chain is built from TRBV5-5 and TRBJ2-1, with 15 bases matching TRBD2. In germline, CDR1 is SGHKS, CDR2 YYEKEE (reference sequence). The CDR3 consists of 19 residues. The chain's CDR3 is CASTLSQGLAGGKHNEQFF. In DNA, the CDR3 is TGCGCCAGCACCCTGAGTCAGGGACTAGCGGGAGGAAAACACAATGAGCAGTTCTTC. The complete variable domain, with remaining parts taken from reference TRBV5-5 and TRBJ2-1, reads DAGVTQSPTHLIKTRGQQVTLRCSPISGHKSVSWYQQVLGQGPQFIFQYYEKEERGRGNFPDRFSARQFPNYSSELNVNALLLGDSALYLCASTLSQGLAGGKHNEQFFGPGTRLTVL.

This clone was counted between two and nine times. V usage is TRBV30 and J usage is TRBJ2-7, with D maybe TRBD1 (5 bases). The CDR3 extends over 13 amino acids. V was cut by 0 bases and J by 3 bases, with 9 bases left in between. Germline V gives CDR1 GTSNPN, CDR2 SVGIG (reference sequence). The CDR3 DNA sequence: TGTGCCTGGAGTGTCGACAGAGACTACGAGCAGTACTTC. It yields the protein CAWSVDRDYEQYF.

This clone showed up just a few times. The V gene is TRBV14, the J gene TRBJ2-2; the match to TRBD1 covers 7 bases. This CDR3 spans 16 amino acids. Germline values: CDR1 SGHDN, CDR2 FVKESK. The V gene end was trimmed by 4 bases and the J gene end by 5 bases; junction bases not matched to a gene: 10. The CDR3 region is CASSPRGGQPTGELFF. DNA for the CDR3: TGTGCCAGCAGCCCCCGAGGGGGACAGCCGACCGGGGAGCTGTTTTTT.

This sequence joins TRBV29-1 and TRBJ2-1; TRBD2 is a possible D gene (7 bases). Germline CDR1 and CDR2: SQVTM and ANQGSEA. The CDR3 is 16 residues long. Trimming took 8 bases from V and 2 from J, leaving 22 bases between them. The CDR3: CSLLGGAEGAYNEQFF. As DNA, the CDR3 is TGCAGCCTCTTGGGAGGGGCGGAGGGGGCCTACAATGAGCAGTTCTTC.

This chain links TRBV30 with TRBJ1-2; D gene unclear. The germline V gene encodes CDR1 GTSNPN and CDR2 SVGIG (reference sequence). V was cut by 3 bases and J by 8 bases, with 16 bases left in between. This CDR3 has 13 residues. The CDR3 spells CAWRGGGIRGYTF. The CDR3 DNA sequence: TGTGCCTGGAGGGGAGGTGGGATTCGCGGCTACACCTTC.

This clone was observed a few times. The chain recombines TRBV2 with TRBJ2-5; possible D gene TRBD1, 5 bases. The germline V gene encodes CDR1 SNHLY and CDR2 FYNNEI. V was clipped by 6 bases and J by 1 base, with 15 bases between them. This CDR3 contains 15 residues. In nucleotides, the CDR3 is TGTGCCAGCAGCAACGAGCAGGGTCCCCAAGAGACCCAGTACTTC. It is translated as CASSNEQGPQETQYF.

There are a few counts of this clone. The V and J genes are TRBV30 and TRBJ2-3; 8 bases agree with TRBD2. Germline-derived CDR1 and CDR2 are GTSNPN and SVGIG (reference sequence). The V and J ends lost 3 bases and 6 bases, in that order; junction bases with no gene match: 8. There are 14 residues in the CDR3. The CDR3 protein is CAWRGTRYFDTQYF. The CDR3 DNA follows: TGTGCCTGGAGGGGGACTAGGTACTTCGATACGCAGTATTTT.

The chain links TRBV9 to TRBJ2-6; D ambiguous. The germline CDR1 and CDR2 sequences are SGDLS and YYNGEE. V was clipped by 2 bases and J by 0 bases, with 9 bases between them. The CDR3 is made up of 16 amino acids. The CDR3: CASSVGSSSGANVLTF. The CDR3 bases are TGTGCCAGCAGCGTGGGCAGCAGCTCTGGGGCCAACGTCCTGACTTTC.

The chain links TRBV5-1 to TRBJ1-1; D not certain. Looked up from germline, CDR1 is SGHRS and CDR2 is YFSETQ. Trimming pared 0 bases from V and 4 bases from J, leaving 10 bases between. This CDR3 region has 14 residues. CDR3 nucleotides: TGCGCCAGCAGCTTGGGGGCTGAGGGCACTGAAGCTTTCTTT. Translated: CASSLGAEGTEAFF.

In this sample, this clone turned up many times. The chain couples TRBV23-1 to TRBJ1-4, with 7 bases identical to TRBD1. TRBV23-1 is labeled an ORF, and its function is uncertain. The CDR3 sequence is 16 residues long. The ends lost 2 bases at V and 2 bases at J; junction bases unmatched: 5. The chain's CDR3 is CASSQRRGQTNEKLFF. CDR3 sequence (DNA): TGCGCCAGCAGTCAACGGCGGGGACAGACTAATGAAAAACTGTTTTTT.

A few counts support this clone. The rearrangement links TRBV19 to TRBJ2-7; D ambiguous. The CDR3 runs 12 residues. V shed 2 bases and J shed 6 bases, with 8 bases lying between them. Germline V gives CDR1 LNHDA, CDR2 SQIVND (reference sequence). CDR3 loop: CASSISSAEQYF. The CDR3 DNA reads as TGTGCCAGTAGTATATCCAGCGCCGAGCAGTACTTC.

This clone has a handful of counts. The rearrangement uses TRBV7-9 and TRBJ1-4; D perhaps matches TRBD1 (6 bases). The CDR3 covers 14 residues. V was clipped by 3 bases and J by 3 bases, with 8 bases between them. In germline, CDR1 is SEHNR, CDR2 FQNEAQ (reference sequence). CDR3 sequence: CASSLGQANEKLFF. Here the CDR3 DNA reads TGTGCCAGCAGCTTGGGACAAGCTAATGAAAAACTGTTTTTT.

This chain uses TRBV7-2 with TRBJ2-7; TRBD2 matches 7 bases. Trimming removed 5 bases from V and 2 bases from J; junction bases left unmatched: 6. There are 14 residues in the CDR3. The germline CDR1 and CDR2 sequences are SGHTA and FQGNSA. Here the CDR3 DNA reads TGTGCCAGCAGCCCCCACAGCGGGGCCTACGAGCAGTACGTC. This codes for CASSPHSGAYEQYV.

In its sample, this clone was seen a few times. DNA of the CDR3: TGTGCCTGGAGTGTAGGTAGGACTAGCGGGAGCGCGGAAGAGCAGTACGTC. Translated, it gives CAWSVGRTSGSAEEQYV. The genes are TRBV30 and TRBJ2-7, with 13 bases lining up with TRBD2. The germline V gene has CDR1 GTSNPN and CDR2 SVGIG (reference sequence). V shed 0 bases and J 7 bases; nucleotides not matched to a gene: 12. The CDR3 is 17 amino acids.

The chain recombines TRBV28 with TRBJ1-2; D remains unclear. CDR1 is MDHEN and CDR2 is SYDVKM in the germline V gene. This CDR3 has 11 amino acids. V lost 3 bases and J lost 7, with 6 bases in between. CDR3 sequence (DNA): TGTGCCAGCAGTTTGAGGTTTGGCTACACCTTC. Amino acid sequence: CASSLRFGYTF.

This clone was counted a few times. CDR3 amino acids: CSVGLSGNTIYF. The CDR3 DNA reads as TGCAGCGTTGGTCTCTCTGGAAACACCATATATTTT. The V gene is TRBV29-1, the J gene TRBJ1-3; D uncertain. CDR3 length: 12 residues. The germline V and J ends were trimmed by 4 bases and 0 bases, with 4 bases remaining between them. The germline CDR1 and CDR2 sequences are SQVTM and ANQGSEA.

The sample holds a few counts of this clone. The chain is built from TRBV5-4 and TRBJ2-5; 8 bases are shared with TRBD2. The trim removed 2 bases at V and 2 bases at J, leaving 5 bases unmatched. Germline CDR1 reads SGHNT; CDR2 reads YYREEE (reference sequence). This CDR3 is built from 15 residues. This chain's CDR3 is CASSLGLASQETQYF. The CDR3 DNA reads TGTGCCAGCAGCTTAGGACTAGCTTCTCAAGAGACCCAGTACTTC.

The genes are TRBV7-9 and TRBJ1-1; a weak D match, TRBD1 (6 bases). From germline, CDR1 is SEHNR and CDR2 FQNEAQ (reference sequence). V was cut by 1 base and J by 10 bases, with 13 bases left in between. The CDR3 has 13 amino acids. In DNA form, the CDR3 reads TGTGCCAGCAGCTTAGAATCACAGGGTCCAGCTTTCTTT. This gives the protein CASSLESQGPAFF.